This T cell receptor (beta chain) was identified during a study of blood T cells in healthy people across ages. For the second PCR, which ran for about 7 to 12 cycles, a sample-barcoded 5' primer and a J-beta primer mix were used. TCRdb fed the 5' RACE reads into MiXCR, producing one record per CDR3 protein. The table includes over 600,000 distinct CDR3 sequences, about half detected once. Per germline, CDR1 SGDLS and CDR2 YYNGEE. The CDR3 is made up of 14 amino acids. Trimming pared 4 bases from V and 5 bases from J, leaving 15 bases between. Individuals who donated were healthy Caucasians from Russia aged roughly 6 to 100. Each sample used at least 6 million PBMCs.

The sequence came from an older man in good health. The source material was blood. The gene calls are TRBV9 and TRBJ1-1, with D perhaps TRBD1 (5 bases). This CDR3 reads CASSTGTRGTEAFF. CDR3 coding DNA: TGTGCCAGCAGCACCGGGACGAGAGGGACTGAAGCTTTCTTT.